Given below is one TCR beta chain in context. The data were obtained in a study of blood T cell repertoires in COVID-19. Study background: PBMCs, B-cell-depleted T cells, or T cells were the source of the cDNA or gDNA that made up the material.

The protocol was immunoSEQ multiplex PCR, while the TCRdb copy is restricted to in-frame clones and leaves out a portion. The table shows 50,000 or so clones, with 85% to 90% occurring only once. The V end lost 5 bases, the J end lost 7 bases, and 15 bases lay between the germline ends. This CDR3 has 13 residues. Germline CDR1 MNHEY, CDR2 SVGEGT. The rearrangement uses TRBV6-2 or TRBV6-3 and TRBJ2-7; tentative D call: TRBD2 (6 bases). Sequencing input: peripheral blood. The receptor's source is a man in his forties with active COVID-19. CDR3 in DNA: TGTGCCAGCAGTCCGCCTTCTAGCGAGGAGCAGTACTTC. This encodes CASSPPSSEEQYF.